A single sample is the source of the 27 T cell receptor beta chains below, sequenced in a study of blood T cell repertoires in COVID-19. Repertoires were generated with immunoSEQ multiplex PCR, while TCRdb's copy carries only in-frame clones and drops some. The repertoire holds some 200,000 clones, around 89% seen once, with under 3.5% in the top ten. Sequencing input: PBMCs or T cells enriched from blood (not recorded which). All receptors derive from a woman between 18 and 30 years old in a cohort exposed to, infected with or recovered from COVID-19 (not recorded which).

The chain employs TRBV10-2 and TRBJ2-1, with a possible D match to TRBD2 (5 bases). The germline V and J ends were trimmed by 0 bases and 9 bases, with 9 bases remaining between them. The CDR3 is 13 residues long. Germline assignment: CDR1 WSHSY and CDR2 SAAADI. The CDR3 loop reads CASSESRSGEQFF. The CDR3 nucleotides are TGCGCCAGCAGTGAGTCAAGGAGCGGTGAGCAGTTCTTC.

The J gene is TRBJ2-1, the V gene TRBV7-8, with 9 bases identical to TRBD1. The CDR3 runs to 16 residues. The V gene's germline CDR1 is SGHVS and CDR2 FQNEAQ. Trimming at V came to 1 base and at J to 5 bases, leaving 6 bases not matched to a gene. CDR3 coding DNA: TGTGCCAGCAGCTTAGTGGGACAGGGTATCAACAATGAGCAGTTCTTC. The encoded protein is CASSLVGQGINNEQFF.

The V and J genes are TRBV27 and TRBJ2-7; 9 positions match TRBD2. Germline CDR1 is MNHEY and CDR2 is SMNVEV (reference sequence). Unmatched junction bases numbered 3, after V lost 6 bases and J lost 3 bases. This CDR3 comprises 13 residues. The CDR3 is CASRNSGGYEQYF. As DNA, the CDR3 is TGTGCCAGCAGGAATAGCGGGGGCTACGAGCAGTACTTC.

The chain employs TRBV28 and TRBJ1-5, with D perhaps matching TRBD1 (5 bases). This CDR3 spans 15 amino acids. CDR1 MDHEN and CDR2 SYDVKM come from the germline V gene. Trimming removed 3 bases from V and 0 bases from J, with 9 bases in between. CDR3 sequence (DNA): TGTGCCAGCAGTTTGGTAGGGGATAGCAATCAGCCCCAGCATTTT. The encoded protein is CASSLVGDSNQPQHF.

The V and J genes are TRBV27 and TRBJ2-1, with 10 bases that match TRBD1. Trimming at V came to 6 bases and at J to 1 base, leaving 6 bases not matched to a gene. CDR1 MNHEY and CDR2 SMNVEV come from the germline V gene (reference sequence). The CDR3 contains 16 residues. The CDR3 loop reads CASSSGQGGSYNEQFF. The CDR3 bases are TGTGCCAGCAGCTCCGGACAGGGGGGTTCCTACAATGAGCAGTTCTTC.

This rearrangement joins TRBV2 to TRBJ1-6, with 7 bases matching TRBD1. J was trimmed by 10 bases and V by 2 bases; bases with no gene match: 8. Germline CDR1 reads SNHLY; CDR2 reads FYNNEI. The CDR3 is 15 residues long. The CDR3 nucleotides are TGTGCCAGCAGTGAATGGGACAGATTAAGATCACCCCTCCACTTT. Encoded protein: CASSEWDRLRSPLHF. Complete variable domain (other parts from reference TRBV2 and TRBJ1-6): EPEVTQTPSHQVTQMGQEVILRCVPISNHLYFYWYRQILGQKVEFLVSFYNNEISEKSEIFDDQFSVERPDGSNFTLKIRSTKLEDSAMYFCASSEWDRLRSPLHFGNGTRLTVT.

J is TRBJ1-1 and V is TRBV2; D remains unclear. V lost 6 bases and J lost 3, with 8 bases in between. Germline loops: CDR1 SNHLY, CDR2 FYNNEI. The CDR3 is made up of 12 amino acids. CDR3 coding DNA: TGTGCCAGCAGCCGGGTGGACACTGAAGCTTTCTTT. Its translation: CASSRVDTEAFF.

The chain uses TRBV12-5 and TRBJ2-2, with TRBD1 as a possible D gene (5 bases). Germline CDR1 and CDR2: LGHNT and FRNRAP. V lost 7 bases to trimming and J lost 1 base, with 13 bases between them. The CDR3 sequence is 15 residues long. CDR3 sequence (DNA): TGTGCTAGTGCTCGCAGGGCTGAGAACACCGGGGAGCTGTTTTTT. Translation: CASARRAENTGELFF.

This clone appeared a single time. The chain employs TRBV11-2 and TRBJ1-1; TRBD1 might be the D (6 bases). V lost 1 base to trimming and J lost 3 bases, with 9 bases between them. This CDR3 is built from 14 residues. In germline, CDR1 is SGHAT, CDR2 FQNNGV. The CDR3 reads CASSLVEGDTEAFF. The CDR3 region has the DNA TGTGCCAGCAGCTTAGTCGAGGGGGACACTGAAGCTTTCTTT. Full variable domain (outside the CDR3, taken from reference TRBV11-2 and TRBJ1-1): EAGVAQSPRYKIIEKRQSVAFWCNPISGHATLYWYQQILGQGPKLLIQFQNNGVVDDSQLPKDRFSAERLKGVDSTLKIQPAKLEDSAVYLCASSLVEGDTEAFFGQGTRLTVV.

The rearrangement uses TRBV28 and TRBJ1-5; D is ambiguous. Deletions cut 6 bases from V and 4 bases from J, with 7 bases between. CDR3 length: 12 residues. CDR1 and CDR2 from the germline V gene are MDHEN and SYDVKM. The CDR3 DNA follows: TGTGCCAGCAGCCTCCTAAATCAGCCCCAGCATTTT. Protein sequence: CASSLLNQPQHF.

V is TRBV7-6 and J is TRBJ2-7; D possibly corresponds to TRBD2 (5 bases). The CDR3 is 15 amino acids. With 5 bases removed from V and 0 bases from J, the gap between germline ends came to 14 bases. Germline V gene data show CDR1 as SGHVS and CDR2 as FNYEAQ. The CDR3 DNA sequence: TGTGCCAGCAGCCCCGGGGATCCTAGCTCCTACGAGCAGTACTTC. It yields the protein CASSPGDPSSYEQYF.

This chain joins TRBV2 and TRBJ1-2, with TRBD1 as a possible D gene (6 bases). The CDR3 is 14 amino acids. The germline V gene has CDR1 SNHLY and CDR2 FYNNEI. The germline V and J ends were trimmed by 0 bases and 3 bases, with 8 bases remaining between them. CDR3 amino acids: CASSEANRDYGYTF. CDR3 DNA sequence: TGTGCCAGCAGTGAAGCGAACAGGGACTATGGCTACACCTTC.

This clone was seen only once. This sequence joins TRBV6-4 and TRBJ2-1, with D tentatively TRBD2 (5 bases). From germline, CDR1 is MRHNA and CDR2 SNTAGT. CDR3 length equals 17 residues. V lost 0 bases, J lost 9 bases, and 21 bases lay in between. The CDR3 nucleotides are TGTGCCAGCAGTGACTCTCCCAGCGGTACAGAGTACGGTGAGCAGTTCTTC. Translated: CASSDSPSGTEYGEQFF.

The V gene is TRBV4-1, the J gene TRBJ2-7, with 9 nucleotides matching TRBD2. J was trimmed by 6 bases and V by 4 bases; bases with no gene match: 10. The CDR3 is made up of 15 amino acids. CDR1 is MGHRA, CDR2 YSYEKL, per germline. In nucleotides, the CDR3 is TGCGCCAGCAGCCGACTGATAGCGGGAGAAGCCGAGCAGTACTTC. Its translation: CASSRLIAGEAEQYF.

The sample holds one count of this clone. The rearrangement joins TRBV2 to TRBJ1-5, with 7 positions matching TRBD1. The CDR3 consists of 15 residues. Germline CDR1 SNHLY, CDR2 FYNNEI. V lost 3 bases to trimming and J lost 3 bases; unmatched junction nucleotides: 5. CDR3 in amino acids: CASSEVDRFNQPQHF. The CDR3 nucleotides read TGTGCCAGCAGTGAGGTGGACAGGTTCAATCAGCCCCAGCATTTT.

This chain links TRBV5-4 with TRBJ2-1; D possibly corresponds to TRBD2 (5 bases). Germline V gene lookup returns CDR1 SGHNT and CDR2 YYREEE (reference sequence). Between the trimmed V and J ends, which lost 5 bases and 0 bases, there was a span of 12 bases. CDR3 length: 15 residues. Here the CDR3 DNA reads TGTGCCAGCAGGCTCCGTGGGAGCTCCTACAATGAGCAGTTCTTC. Translation: CASRLRGSSYNEQFF.

This rearrangement joins TRBV7-9 to TRBJ1-4; D remains unclear. The CDR3 loop spans 14 amino acids. V gave up 7 bases and J gave up 7 bases, with 16 bases separating them. Germline values: CDR1 SEHNR, CDR2 FQNEAQ (reference sequence). CDR3 loop: CASTSGSEGEKLFF. The CDR3 nucleotides read TGTGCCAGCACCTCCGGGAGTGAGGGTGAAAAACTGTTTTTT.

The chain combines TRBV6-1 with TRBJ2-3; D is possibly TRBD2 (6 bases). The CDR3 runs to 14 residues. Germline CDR1 is MNHNS and CDR2 is SASEGT. V was pared by 2 bases and J by 5 bases, with 11 bases between. The CDR3 loop is CASSELPEGDTQYF. The CDR3 region has the DNA TGTGCCAGCAGTGAACTACCGGAGGGAGATACGCAGTATTTT.

The genes are TRBV6-6 and TRBJ2-1, with TRBD1 identical over 7 bases. This CDR3 has 15 amino acids. With V trimmed by 5 bases and J by 5 bases, 9 bases remained unmatched. Germline V gene lookup returns CDR1 MNHNY and CDR2 SVGAGI (reference sequence). The CDR3 DNA reads TGTGCCAGCAGTGGGACAGAGAATGCCCACAATGAGCAGTTCTTC. This sequence encodes CASSGTENAHNEQFF.

The chain uses TRBV27 and TRBJ2-7; the match to TRBD2 covers 7 bases. The junction had 5 bases not matched to a gene; V was cut back by 2 bases and J by 4 bases. Looked up from germline, CDR1 is MNHEY and CDR2 is SMNVEV (reference sequence). The CDR3 runs 14 residues. CDR3 loop: CASSLAGVRYEQYF. For the CDR3, the DNA is TGTGCCAGCAGTTTAGCGGGAGTGAGGTACGAGCAGTACTTC.

V and J are TRBV5-1 and TRBJ2-1; 10 positions match TRBD2. Germline loops: CDR1 SGHRS, CDR2 YFSETQ. The trim removed 3 bases at V and 0 bases at J, leaving 6 bases unmatched. This CDR3 is built from 17 residues. This CDR3 is CASSSPIAGGSYNEQFF. The CDR3 DNA sequence: TGCGCCAGCAGCTCGCCGATAGCGGGGGGCTCCTACAATGAGCAGTTCTTC.

The chain carries TRBV6-1 and TRBJ2-5, with a weak D call TRBD2 (5 bases). Trimming stripped 8 bases from V and 5 bases from J, with 9 bases between. Germline CDR1 reads MNHNS; CDR2 reads SASEGT. This CDR3 has 11 residues. CDR3 protein: CASEGRETQYF. CDR3 bases: TGTGCCAGCGAGGGTCGGGAGACCCAGTACTTC.

This clone has a single count. This rearrangement joins TRBV30 to TRBJ2-1, with D unclear. The germline gives CDR1 GTSNPN, CDR2 SVGIG (reference sequence). The CDR3 is made up of 14 amino acids. The V gene lost 1 base and the J gene lost 0 bases, with 7 bases spanning the gap. CDR3 sequence: CAWSGSSSYNEQFF. CDR3 nucleotide sequence: TGTGCCTGGAGTGGGTCGAGCTCCTACAATGAGCAGTTCTTC.

V is TRBV6-1 and J is TRBJ2-7; the D is unclear. The CDR3 is 14 residues long. Trimming shortened V by 3 bases and J by 9 bases, and 18 bases separated the two germline ends. Germline CDR1 MNHNS, CDR2 SASEGT. The CDR3 DNA reads TGTGCCAGCAGTGAGGTGGCAGGCCATCTCACGCAGTACTTC. Amino acid sequence: CASSEVAGHLTQYF.

With regard to this clone: The same CDR3 arises from other DNA sequences in this sample as well. V and J are TRBV12-5 and TRBJ2-7, with 7 bases fitting TRBD1. Germline V lookup: CDR1 LGHNT, CDR2 FRNRAP. The CDR3 consists of 14 residues. V shed 5 bases and J 3 bases; nucleotides not matched to a gene: 7. CDR3 in amino acids: CASGPPDRDYEQYF. DNA of the CDR3: TGTGCTAGTGGTCCCCCAGACAGGGACTACGAGCAGTACTTC.

CDR3 amino acids: CASSFYFSAIDTQYF. CDR3 nucleotides: TGTGCCAGCAGCTTTTACTTTAGCGCTATAGATACGCAGTATTTT. The chain recombines TRBV5-4 with TRBJ2-3; possible D gene TRBD2, 5 bases. CDR1 and CDR2 (germline): SGHNT, YYREEE (reference sequence). Trimming cost V 2 bases and J 5 bases, with 15 bases left between them. There are 15 residues in the CDR3.

The chain couples TRBV10-3 to TRBJ2-1, with 14 bases fitting TRBD2. Germline lookup yields CDR1 ENHRY and CDR2 SYGVKD. The V gene end was trimmed by 11 bases and the J gene end by 9 bases; junction bases not matched to a gene: 9. This CDR3 is 14 amino acids long. CDR3 loop: CAAAGTSGRREQFF. CDR3 coding DNA: TGTGCCGCGGCCGGGACTAGCGGGAGACGTGAGCAGTTCTTC.